Here is one T cell receptor beta chain with its context. The protocol was immunoSEQ multiplex PCR, while the TCRdb copy is restricted to in-frame clones and leaves out a portion. The sample records about 230,000 clones, around 90% being singletons. Participants spanned ages about 18 to 95 years and resided in some 22 US areas. Trimming left V 5 bases short and J 7 bases short, with 14 bases between. Germline-derived CDR1 and CDR2 are SQVTM and ANQGSEA. The CDR3 spans 13 residues. This sample was taken from a study of blood T cell repertoires in COVID-19. Study overall: Collection of acute and convalescent COVID-19 samples took place in the United States, Italy and Spain. The cDNA or gDNA used as material had been derived from T cells, B-cell-depleted T cells, or PBMCs.

Material: PBMCs or T cells enriched from blood (not recorded which). The genes are TRBV29-1 and TRBJ1-4; D is possibly TRBD1 (5 bases). The sequence was collected from a woman aged 25 to 39 who had been exposed to COVID-19. CDR3 sequence (DNA): TGCAGCGTTTCCCCAGGGTTGAGTGAAAAACTGTTTTTT. Amino acid sequence: CSVSPGLSEKLFF.